The 29 T cell receptor beta chains given below trace back to one sample, sequenced in a study of beta chain features in type 1 diabetes. The study's findings and limits: Moderately but significantly shorter TCRB CDR3s were found in Type 1 diabetes patients in all four CD4+ subsets.

The study reverse transcribed the entire isolated RNA, so it sequenced expressed TCRB transcripts. Assay: immunoSEQ multiplex PCR; the TCRdb copy retains only in-frame clones and omits some. Of tens of thousands of clones listed, around 60% are singletons. These TCRs are of unknown antigen specificity. Material: Tregs from blood. These receptors came from a woman in her 30s with type 1 diabetes.

This sequence joins TRBV2 and TRBJ2-7; TRBD1 matches at 8 bases. Germline V CDR1 and CDR2: SNHLY, FYNNEI. V lost 6 bases to trimming and J lost 3 bases; unmatched junction nucleotides: 10. The CDR3 is 15 amino acids. The CDR3 reads CASRGPGQVRYEQYF. DNA of the CDR3: TGTGCCAGCAGGGGGCCGGGACAGGTCCGCTACGAGCAGTACTTC.

In its sample, this clone ranks as medium-sized. This chain connects TRBV7-9 to TRBJ2-1, with TRBD2 matching over 12 bases. V was pared by 4 bases and J by 4 bases, with 5 bases of the junction left unmatched. Germline V gene data show CDR1 as SEHNR and CDR2 as FQNEAQ (reference sequence). The CDR3 runs to 16 residues. CDR3 sequence: CASSSLAGGQYNEQFF. CDR3 in DNA: TGTGCCAGCAGCTCTCTAGCGGGAGGGCAATACAATGAGCAGTTCTTC.

The gene calls are TRBV5-1 and TRBJ2-1; maybe TRBD1 (5 bases). The CDR3 runs to 14 residues. CDR1 is SGHRS and CDR2 is YFSETQ in the germline V gene. V lost 5 bases and J lost 8, with 17 bases in between. Here the CDR3 DNA reads TGCGCCAGCAGACTGGGCCAGGGTTCGCATGAGCAGTTCTTC. This translates into CASRLGQGSHEQFF.

V gene TRBV5-6 combines with J gene TRBJ2-7; 7 positions agree with TRBD2. CDR1 SGHDT and CDR2 YYEEEE come from the germline V gene. The CDR3 runs to 13 residues. J gave up 4 bases and V 6 bases, and 7 bases lay outside the gene matches. CDR3 sequence (DNA): TGTGCCAGCATCCCTTCGGGGGGATACGAGCAGTACTTC. Protein product: CASIPSGGYEQYF.

The count of this clone is one. V is TRBV7-2 and J is TRBJ1-2; 10 bases are shared with TRBD1. V was clipped by 6 bases and J by 8 bases; unmatched bases: 15. The CDR3 is made up of 16 amino acids. Per germline, CDR1 SGHTA and CDR2 FQGNSA. The CDR3, as DNA: TGTGCCAGCAGATCTCCCGGGACAGGGGCCATGGGGGGCTACACCTTC. It codes for CASRSPGTGAMGGYTF.

A few counts support this clone. CDR3 DNA sequence: TGTGCCAGCATCCCGGGACAATCAGGAGAAAACATTCAGTACTTC. Translating it yields CASIPGQSGENIQYF. The chain uses TRBV5-5 and TRBJ2-4; tentative D call: TRBD1 (6 bases). The CDR3 is 15 residues long. Germline V lookup: CDR1 SGHKS, CDR2 YYEKEE (reference sequence). V lost 6 bases and J 5 bases, leaving 18 bases between the germline ends.

This chain uses TRBV6-5 with TRBJ1-1; D ambiguous. Between the trimmed V and J ends, which lost 0 bases and 1 base, there was a span of 9 bases. The CDR3 spans 15 residues. The germline V gene encodes CDR1 MNHEY and CDR2 SVGAGI. CDR3 loop: CASSYSRRSNTEAFF. DNA of the CDR3: TGTGCCAGCAGTTACTCGCGAAGATCGAACACTGAAGCTTTCTTT.

Comment on this clone: One end of the junction varies from germline; a read error may be responsible. The V and J genes are TRBV7-7 and TRBJ2-3, with TRBD2 identical over 8 bases. Germline lookup yields CDR1 SSHAT and CDR2 FNYEAQ (reference sequence). This CDR3 region has 16 residues. CDR3 sequence (DNA): TGTGCTAGCAGCTTAGAGCCTAGCGGGAGCACAGATACGCAGTATTTT. Residues: CASSLEPSGSTDTQYF.

The V call is TRBV6-5, the J call TRBJ1-1, with no clear D. CDR1 and CDR2 (germline): MNHEY, SVGAGI. The ends were cut back, 3 bases at V and 4 bases at J, with 15 bases in the middle. The CDR3 totals 15 residues. For the CDR3, the DNA is TGTGCCAGCAGTTATTCCATCCTCGGCGGCACTGAAGCTTTCTTT. Its protein is CASSYSILGGTEAFF.

The gene calls are TRBV2 and TRBJ2-2, with D unclear. Germline assignment: CDR1 SNHLY and CDR2 FYNNEI. This CDR3 has 15 amino acids. V lost 6 bases and J 2 bases, leaving 13 bases between the germline ends. Here the CDR3 DNA reads TGTGCCAGCAGCCCCTCTCCTACTAACACCGGGGAGCTGTTTTTT. Translation: CASSPSPTNTGELFF.

V gene TRBV7-3 combines with J gene TRBJ2-1, with 9 bases that match TRBD2. Germline CDR1 and CDR2: SGHTA and FQGTGA. The CDR3 covers 14 residues. After removal of 5 bases from V and 9 bases from J, the junction contained 8 bases not matched to a gene. The CDR3 coding sequence is TGTGCCAGCAGCCAAGGCGGCGGGAGGGGTGAGCAGTTCTTC. Amino acids: CASSQGGGRGEQFF.

This clone was observed a few times. V and J are TRBV29-1 and TRBJ2-7; 8 bases are a match to TRBD1. J lost 6 bases, V lost 1 base, and 2 bases had no gene match. Germline V CDR1 and CDR2: SQVTM, ANQGSEA. CDR3 length: 12 residues. The CDR3 reads CSVEGQGIEQYF. The CDR3 nucleotides read TGCAGCGTTGAAGGACAGGGGATCGAGCAGTACTTC.

This chain uses TRBV7-9 with TRBJ1-3; D unresolved. The CDR3 contains 13 residues. The V end was cut by 2 bases, the J end by 4 bases, with 6 bases between. Germline CDR1 reads SEHNR; CDR2 reads FQNEAQ (reference sequence). CDR3 region: CASSLPPGNTIYF. The CDR3 DNA reads as TGTGCCAGCAGCTTACCTCCGGGAAACACCATATATTTT.

This chain uses TRBV5-1 with TRBJ2-1; D call uncertain. V was clipped by 0 bases and J by 0 bases, with 4 bases between them. The CDR3 covers 14 residues. In germline, CDR1 is SGHRS, CDR2 YFSETQ. CDR3 sequence: CASSLDGSYNEQFF. The DNA for the CDR3 is TGCGCCAGCAGCTTGGACGGCTCCTACAATGAGCAGTTCTTC. Combining the CDR3 with reference TRBV5-1 and TRBJ2-1 gives the whole variable domain KAGVTQTPRYLIKTRGQQVTLSCSPISGHRSVSWYQQTPGQGLQFLFEYFSETQRNKGNFPGRFSGRQFSNSRSEMNVSTLELGDSALYLCASSLDGSYNEQFFGPGTRLTVL.

The chain joins TRBV29-1 to TRBJ2-7; 7 bases are shared with TRBD1. Germline CDR1 SQVTM, CDR2 ANQGSEA. This CDR3 region has 12 residues. Trimming cost V 6 bases and J 3 bases; bases outside gene matches: 5. The CDR3 protein is CSVTTGVYEQYF. The CDR3 DNA is TGCAGCGTAACCACAGGGGTCTACGAGCAGTACTTC.

Only one count was recorded for this clone. The same CDR3 also results from other DNA sequences found in this sample. The V and J genes are TRBV28 and TRBJ1-1, with TRBD1 identical over 9 bases. Germline values: CDR1 MDHEN, CDR2 SYDVKM. V was clipped by 4 bases and J by 5 bases; unmatched bases: 8. The CDR3 spans 15 residues. The DNA of the CDR3 is TGTGCCAGCAGTTCGCCACAGGGGGCGCAAACTGAAGCTTTCTTT. Encoded protein: CASSSPQGAQTEAFF.

This sequence joins TRBV25-1 and TRBJ1-3; TRBD1 aligns across 8 bases. CDR1 is MGHDK and CDR2 is SYGVNS in the germline V gene. The CDR3 runs to 14 residues. Trimming took 2 bases from V and 3 from J; bases not matched to a gene: 0. The CDR3 region has the DNA TGTGCCAGCAGTGAAGGACAGGGTGGAAACACCATATATTTT. It encodes CASSEGQGGNTIYF.

This clone came up once. This sample also contains other DNA sequences that code for the same CDR3. The chain joins TRBV10-3 to TRBJ1-5, with D possibly matching TRBD1 (6 bases). V was cut by 6 bases and J by 7 bases, with 16 bases left in between. The V gene's germline CDR1 is ENHRY and CDR2 SYGVKD. This CDR3 has 14 amino acids. The CDR3 sequence: CAIRGQGRGQPQHF. The DNA of the CDR3 is TGTGCCATCAGGGGGCAGGGGAGAGGGCAGCCCCAGCATTTT.

This clone was observed a few times. J is TRBJ2-7 and V is TRBV18; 8 positions match TRBD1. V dropped 1 base and J dropped 1; count of bases not matched to a gene: 6. The CDR3 has 16 residues. CDR1 is KGHSH, CDR2 LQKENI, per germline. The CDR3 region has the DNA TGTGCCAGCTCACCACTCGGACAGGGTGGATCCTACGAGCAGTACTTC. Translated, it gives CASSPLGQGGSYEQYF.

This chain links TRBV19 with TRBJ1-2; D perhaps matches TRBD1 (5 bases). Per the germline V gene, CDR1 is LNHDA and CDR2 is SQIVND (reference sequence). CDR3 length equals 16 residues. Deletions cut 3 bases from V and 4 bases from J, with 18 bases between. The CDR3 is CASSMPGTSQGYGYTF. DNA of the CDR3: TGTGCCAGTAGTATGCCCGGGACTTCTCAGGGCTATGGCTACACCTTC.

Worth noting for this clone: One end of the junction does not line up with germline, which may come from a read error. The same CDR3 also results from other DNA sequences found in this sample. The V and J genes are TRBV19 and TRBJ1-2, with TRBD1 matching 9 bases. This CDR3 has 14 residues. Per the germline V gene, CDR1 is LNHDA and CDR2 is SQIVND (reference sequence). The CDR3 loop reads CASRRQGDNYGYTF. As DNA, the CDR3 is TGTGCCAGTAGACGACAGGGGGATAACTATGGCTACACCTTT. Combining the CDR3 with reference TRBV19 and TRBJ1-2 gives the whole variable domain DGGITQSPKYLFRKEGQNVTLSCEQNLNHDAMYWYRQDPGQGLRLIYYSQIVNDFQKGDIAEGYSVSREKKESFPLTVTSAQKNPTAFYLCASRRQGDNYGYTFGSGTRLTVV.

The chain joins TRBV10-3 to TRBJ2-7; perhaps TRBD2 as D (6 bases). The germline V gene has CDR1 ENHRY and CDR2 SYGVKD. Trimming took 4 bases from V and 0 from J, leaving 19 bases between them. This CDR3 contains 17 residues. The CDR3 region is CAISAPGLTSSSYEQYF. As DNA, the CDR3 is TGTGCCATCAGTGCGCCGGGACTCACCTCGAGCTCCTACGAGCAGTACTTC.

This clone has a handful of counts. V usage is TRBV10-1 and J usage is TRBJ2-1; 12 nucleotides line up with TRBD2. The CDR3 totals 15 residues. After removal of 3 bases from V and 5 bases from J, the junction contained 2 bases not matched to a gene. CDR1 WNHNN and CDR2 SYGVQD come from the germline V gene (reference sequence). The chain's CDR3 is CASSDRTSGDNEQFF. CDR3 coding DNA: TGCGCCAGCAGTGATCGGACTAGCGGGGACAATGAGCAGTTCTTC.

The chain is built from TRBV5-1 and TRBJ2-7; 7 bases align to TRBD2. J lost 2 bases, V lost 4 bases, and 3 bases had no gene match. In germline, CDR1 is SGHRS, CDR2 YFSETQ. The CDR3 is 13 amino acids. CDR3 amino acids: CASSTGTTYEQYF. In DNA, the CDR3 is TGCGCCAGCAGCACCGGGACTACCTACGAGCAGTACTTC.

This chain uses TRBV10-3 with TRBJ1-2; D gene ambiguous. CDR1 ENHRY and CDR2 SYGVKD come from the germline V gene. V was clipped by 3 bases and J by 1 base, with 6 bases between them. The CDR3 length is 13 residues. The CDR3 reads CAISDFGNYGYTF. As DNA, the CDR3 is TGTGCCATCAGTGACTTCGGTAACTATGGCTACACCTTC.

This clone has only a few counts. V is TRBV29-1 and J is TRBJ1-1; D is perhaps TRBD1 (5 bases). The CDR3 is 13 residues long. V lost 6 bases to trimming and J lost 5 bases, with 16 bases between them. CDR1 is SQVTM, CDR2 ANQGSEA, per germline. The DNA for the CDR3 is TGCAGCGTCCCCCCCTGGGGGGGAACTGAAGCTTTCTTT. Translation gives CSVPPWGGTEAFF.

This clone was detected only once. The chain links TRBV19 to TRBJ2-1; 8 nucleotides agree with TRBD2. With V trimmed by 5 bases and J by 7 bases, 7 bases remained unmatched. The CDR3 spans 14 residues. Germline assignment: CDR1 LNHDA and CDR2 SQIVND (reference sequence). The DNA for the CDR3 is TGTGCCAGTAGTGGCGCGGGAGGATATAATGAGCAGTTCTTC. This codes for CASSGAGGYNEQFF.

V gene TRBV18 combines with J gene TRBJ1-1; D remains unclear. Trimming pared 2 bases from V and 4 bases from J, leaving 14 bases between. The CDR3 loop spans 15 amino acids. Germline lookup yields CDR1 KGHSH and CDR2 LQKENI. The CDR3 coding sequence is TGTGCCAGCTCACCAGCCGGGATTTCAGGCACTGAAGCTTTCTTT. Translated, it gives CASSPAGISGTEAFF. Complete variable domain (other parts from reference TRBV18 and TRBJ1-1): NAGVMQNPRHLVRRRGQEARLRCSPMKGHSHVYWYRQLPEEGLKFMVYLQKENIIDESGMPKERFSAEFPKEGPSILRIQQVVRGDSAAYFCASSPAGISGTEAFFGQGTRLTVV.

This clone occurred once. The chain has TRBV18 and TRBJ2-3, with TRBD2 matching 9 bases. Germline trimming cut 2 bases from V and 2 bases from J; bases unmatched to any gene: 2. This CDR3 is 15 amino acids long. CDR1 is KGHSH and CDR2 is LQKENI in the germline V gene. Written as DNA, the CDR3 is TGTGCCAGCTCACCAGCTAGCGGGAACACAGATACGCAGTATTTT. Translation: CASSPASGNTDTQYF.